This T cell receptor (beta chain) was documented in a study of OX40 agonist ivuxolimab in advanced cancers. Study in general: Partial responses were achieved by three patients, of whom one had hepatocellular carcinoma and two had cutaneous melanoma.

Only in-frame clones appear in the TCRdb table, and some are missing; sequencing was by immunoSEQ multiplex PCR. Here the sample spans about 150,000 clones, 90% being singletons. Germline V gene lookup returns CDR1 SGHRS and CDR2 YFSETQ. V lost 0 bases, J lost 5 bases, and 9 bases lay in between. The CDR3 loop spans 14 amino acids. Study results and caveats: Averaged across samples, CD8+ T cells carried more expanded clones than CD4+ did. Clonal expansion was among the lowest in partial responders at 0.1-3.0 mg/kg, especially CD8+.

Worth noting for this clone: Its antigen is not identified.

Exclusion of a patient followed from autoimmune disease history or systemic immunosuppression. The sequence was obtained from an adult with an advanced solid tumor such as melanoma, head and neck, liver or kidney cancer. Sequenced here: CD4+ or CD8+ T cells sorted from blood, sampled in a trial of the OX40 agonist ivuxolimab. The gene calls are TRBV5-1 and TRBJ1-5, with D tentatively TRBD1 (6 bases). The CDR3 DNA reads TGCGCCAGCAGCTTGGTACAGGGTGATCAGCCCCAGCATTTT. This sequence encodes CASSLVQGDQPQHF.